These 7 T cell receptor beta chains were all obtained from the same sample, sequenced in a study of CD8 T cells in Susac syndrome. Random hexamers primed reverse transcription of 0.5 to 1 ug RNA. MiXCR, applied by TCRdb to the immunoSEQ multiplex PCR reads, yields one record per CDR3 protein. The sample shows about 180,000 distinct CDR3 sequences, approximately 94% of them seen only once. Sequencing was done on a sample of CD4+ T cells from PBMCs. The receptor set was obtained from a human donor with Susac syndrome.

The chain joins TRBV4-3 to TRBJ1-1, with D unclear. The V gene's germline CDR1 is LGHNA and CDR2 YSLEER. Trimming removed 0 bases from V and 1 base from J, with 6 bases in between. The CDR3 consists of 14 residues. CDR3 nucleotide sequence: TGCGCCAGCAGCCAAGATCAACCGAACACTGAAGCTTTCTTT. Protein: CASSQDQPNTEAFF.

The chain is built from TRBV27 and TRBJ2-5, with D perhaps matching TRBD2 (7 bases). CDR1 is MNHEY, CDR2 SMNVEV, per germline (reference sequence). The CDR3 extends over 15 amino acids. Trimming cost V 6 bases and J 5 bases, with 19 bases left between them. DNA of the CDR3: TGTGCCAGCAGCCCCCTGGGGGGGGCTGGGGAGACCCAGTACTTC. This codes for CASSPLGGAGETQYF.

V is TRBV7-9 and J is TRBJ1-1, with 7 bases fitting TRBD1. The CDR3 covers 14 residues. Germline CDR1 reads SEHNR; CDR2 reads FQNEAQ (reference sequence). V trimming: 5 bases; J trimming: 4 bases; junction bases outside the gene matches: 7. The DNA of the CDR3 is TGTGCCAGCAGCACGACAGGGCTGAGCACTGAAGCTTTCTTT. Its protein product is CASSTTGLSTEAFF.

V is TRBV6-6 and J is TRBJ2-1; TRBD2 aligns across 8 bases. The V and J ends lost 2 bases and 15 bases, in that order; junction bases with no gene match: 15. Germline CDR1 and CDR2: MNHNY and SVGAGI (reference sequence). The CDR3 sequence is 15 residues long. DNA of the CDR3: TGTGCCAGCAGTTACCCCCCGGCGGGGGGCCGACCCCTGTTCTTC. Translating gives CASSYPPAGGRPLFF.

This sequence joins TRBV29-1 and TRBJ2-7; D may be TRBD1 (6 bases). CDR3 length equals 13 residues. Per germline, CDR1 SQVTM and CDR2 ANQGSEA. The germline V and J ends were trimmed by 4 bases and 2 bases, with 12 bases remaining between them. In nucleotides, the CDR3 is TGCAGCGTTGGGACAGCCATCCCCTACGAGCAGTACTTC. Residues: CSVGTAIPYEQYF.

This chain connects TRBV5-1 to TRBJ2-7, with unresolved D. In germline, CDR1 is SGHRS, CDR2 YFSETQ. The CDR3 consists of 14 residues. The germline V and J ends were trimmed by 0 bases and 2 bases, with 9 bases remaining between them. CDR3: CASSLVGTPYEQYF. The CDR3 nucleotides are TGCGCCAGCAGCTTGGTGGGAACCCCCTACGAGCAGTACTTC.

The chain uses TRBV7-2 and TRBJ1-5, with D possibly TRBD1 on 5 matching bases. The V gene lost 1 base and the J gene lost 5 bases, with 12 bases spanning the gap. The CDR3 is made up of 15 amino acids. Looked up from germline, CDR1 is SGHTA and CDR2 is FQGNSA. CDR3 residues: CASSLVLGVDQPQHF. DNA for the CDR3: TGTGCCAGCAGCTTAGTGCTGGGGGTCGATCAGCCCCAGCATTTT. The full variable domain, rest sourced from reference TRBV7-2 and TRBJ1-5, is GAGVSQSPSNKVTEKGKDVELRCDPISGHTALYWYRQSLGQGLEFLIYFQGNSAPDKSGLPSDRFSAERTGGSVSTLTIQRTQQEDSAVYLCASSLVLGVDQPQHFGDGTRLSIL.